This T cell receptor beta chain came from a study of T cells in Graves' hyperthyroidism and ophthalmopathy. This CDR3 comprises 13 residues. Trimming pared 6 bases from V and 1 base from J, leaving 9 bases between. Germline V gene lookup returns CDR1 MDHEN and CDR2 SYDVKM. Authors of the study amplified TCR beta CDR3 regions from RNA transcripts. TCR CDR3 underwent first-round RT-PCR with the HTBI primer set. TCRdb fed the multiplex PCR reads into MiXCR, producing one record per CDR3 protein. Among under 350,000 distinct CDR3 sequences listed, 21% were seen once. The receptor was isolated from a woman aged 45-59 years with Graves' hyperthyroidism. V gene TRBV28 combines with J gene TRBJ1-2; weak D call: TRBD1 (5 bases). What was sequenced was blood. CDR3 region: CASSQGINYGYTF. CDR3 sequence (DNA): TGTGCCAGCAGCCAGGGAATTAACTATGGCTACACCTTC.